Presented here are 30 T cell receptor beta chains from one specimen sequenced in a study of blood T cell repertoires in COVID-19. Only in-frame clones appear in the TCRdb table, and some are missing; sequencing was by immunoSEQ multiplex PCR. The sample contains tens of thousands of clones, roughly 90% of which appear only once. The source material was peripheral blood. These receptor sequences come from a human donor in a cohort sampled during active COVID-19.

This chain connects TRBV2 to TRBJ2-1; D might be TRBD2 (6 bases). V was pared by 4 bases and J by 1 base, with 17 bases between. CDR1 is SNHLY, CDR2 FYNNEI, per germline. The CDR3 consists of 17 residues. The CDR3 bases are TGTGCCAGCAGTGGGGAGGTGGGAGCGGGTTCCTACAATGAGCAGTTCTTC. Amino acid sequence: CASSGEVGAGSYNEQFF.

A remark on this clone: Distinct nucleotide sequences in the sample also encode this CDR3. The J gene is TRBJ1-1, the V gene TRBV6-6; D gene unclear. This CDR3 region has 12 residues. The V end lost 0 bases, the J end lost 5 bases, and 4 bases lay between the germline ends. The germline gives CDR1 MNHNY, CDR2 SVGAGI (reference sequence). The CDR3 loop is CASSYSLTEAFF. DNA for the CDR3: TGTGCCAGCAGTTACTCGTTAACTGAAGCTTTCTTT.

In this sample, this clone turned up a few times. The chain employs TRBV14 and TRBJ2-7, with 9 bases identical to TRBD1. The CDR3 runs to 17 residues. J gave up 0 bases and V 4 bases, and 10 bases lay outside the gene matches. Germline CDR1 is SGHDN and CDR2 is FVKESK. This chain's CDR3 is CASSRDRVQESSYEQYF. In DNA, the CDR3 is TGTGCCAGCAGCCGGGACAGGGTCCAGGAGAGCTCCTACGAGCAGTACTTC.

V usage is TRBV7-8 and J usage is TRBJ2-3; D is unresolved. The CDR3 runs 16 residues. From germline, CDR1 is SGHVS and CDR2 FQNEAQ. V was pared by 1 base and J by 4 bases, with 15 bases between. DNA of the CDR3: TGTGCCAGCAGCTTAGTAGGCAGGATAGTAGCAGATACGCAGTATTTT. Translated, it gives CASSLVGRIVADTQYF. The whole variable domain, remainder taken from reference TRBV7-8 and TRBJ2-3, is GAGVSQSPRYKVAKRGQDVALRCDPISGHVSLFWYQQALGQGPEFLTYFQNEAQLDKSGLPSDRFFAERPEGSVSTLKIQRTQQEDSAVYLCASSLVGRIVADTQYFGPGTRLTVL.

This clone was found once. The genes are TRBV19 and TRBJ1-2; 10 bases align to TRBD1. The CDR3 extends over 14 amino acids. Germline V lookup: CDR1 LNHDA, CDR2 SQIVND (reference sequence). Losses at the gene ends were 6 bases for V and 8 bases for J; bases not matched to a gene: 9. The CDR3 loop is CASSPGQGLVGYTF. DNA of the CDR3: TGTGCCAGTAGCCCGGGACAGGGGCTGGTGGGCTACACCTTC. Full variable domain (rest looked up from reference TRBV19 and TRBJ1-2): DGGITQSPKYLFRKEGQNVTLSCEQNLNHDAMYWYRQDPGQGLRLIYYSQIVNDFQKGDIAEGYSVSREKKESFPLTVTSAQKNPTAFYLCASSPGQGLVGYTFGSGTRLTVV.

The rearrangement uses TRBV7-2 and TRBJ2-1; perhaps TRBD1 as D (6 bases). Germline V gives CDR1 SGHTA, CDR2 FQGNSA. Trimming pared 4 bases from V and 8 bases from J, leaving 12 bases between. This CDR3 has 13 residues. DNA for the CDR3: TGTGCCAGCAGCTCAGAACAGGGCCATGAGCAGTTCTTC. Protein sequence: CASSSEQGHEQFF.

The CDR3 region has the DNA TGCGCCAGCAGCTTGACAACAGGGGGCGAGGGCTACACCTTC. This gives the protein CASSLTTGGEGYTF. This chain links TRBV5-1 with TRBJ1-2; 9 bases align to TRBD1. Germline-derived CDR1 and CDR2 are SGHRS and YFSETQ. The CDR3 contains 14 residues. The J segment lost 8 bases and the V segment lost 1 base, leaving 6 bases of the junction unmatched.

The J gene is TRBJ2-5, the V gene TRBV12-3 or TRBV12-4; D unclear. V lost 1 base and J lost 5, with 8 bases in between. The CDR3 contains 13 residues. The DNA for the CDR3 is TGTGCCAGCAGTTTAGAAGCTGTCGAGACCCAGTACTTC. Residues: CASSLEAVETQYF.

The CDR3 spells CASSLASGSVNEQYF. The CDR3 DNA sequence: TGTGCCAGCAGTTTAGCTAGCGGGAGTGTAAACGAGCAGTACTTC. The chain has TRBV28 and TRBJ2-7, with 10 bases that match TRBD2. Germline loops: CDR1 MDHEN, CDR2 SYDVKM. CDR3 length: 15 amino acids. Losses at the gene ends were 2 bases for V and 5 bases for J; bases not matched to a gene: 6.

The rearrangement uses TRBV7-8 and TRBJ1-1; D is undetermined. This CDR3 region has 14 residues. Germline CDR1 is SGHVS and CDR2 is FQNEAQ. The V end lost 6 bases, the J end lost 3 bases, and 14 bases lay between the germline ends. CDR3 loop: CASSRAGGYTEAFF. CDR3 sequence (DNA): TGTGCCAGCAGTAGGGCCGGAGGGTACACTGAAGCTTTCTTT.

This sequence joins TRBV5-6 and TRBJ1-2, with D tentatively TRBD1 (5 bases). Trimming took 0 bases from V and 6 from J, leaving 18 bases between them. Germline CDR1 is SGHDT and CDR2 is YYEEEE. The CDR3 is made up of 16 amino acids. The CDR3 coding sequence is TGTGCCAGCAGCTTGGAAGGTGGGGGGAGCGTCGATGGCTACACCTTC. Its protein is CASSLEGGGSVDGYTF.

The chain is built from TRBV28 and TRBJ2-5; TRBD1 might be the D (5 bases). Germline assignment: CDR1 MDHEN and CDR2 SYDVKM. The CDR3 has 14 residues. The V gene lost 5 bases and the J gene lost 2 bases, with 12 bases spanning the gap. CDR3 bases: TGTGCCAGCAGTGGACAAACACTTCAAGAGACCCAGTACTTC. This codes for CASSGQTLQETQYF.

The CDR3 nucleotides are TGTGCCAGCGGGGGGACGAATTCGTACGAGCAGTACTTC. Its translation: CASGGTNSYEQYF. The V and J genes are TRBV3-1 (or the pseudogene TRBV3-2) and TRBJ2-7; D perhaps matches TRBD2 (6 bases). Germline CDR1 and CDR2: LGHDT and YNNKEL (reference sequence). This CDR3 has 13 residues. V was clipped by 8 bases and J by 4 bases, with 15 bases between them.

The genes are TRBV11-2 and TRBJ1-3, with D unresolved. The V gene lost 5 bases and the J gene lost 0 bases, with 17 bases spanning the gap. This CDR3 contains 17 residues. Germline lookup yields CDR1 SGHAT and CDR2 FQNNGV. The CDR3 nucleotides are TGTGCCAGCAGCCAAAGCGGGCGGCAGCCCTCTGGAAACACCATATATTTT. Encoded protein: CASSQSGRQPSGNTIYF.

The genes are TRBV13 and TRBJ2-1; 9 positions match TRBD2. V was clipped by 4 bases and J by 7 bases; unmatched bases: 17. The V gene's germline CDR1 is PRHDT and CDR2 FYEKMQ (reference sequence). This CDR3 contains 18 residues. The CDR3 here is CASSSITGTSNMLNEQFF. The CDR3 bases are TGTGCCAGCAGCTCAATAACTGGGACTAGCAACATGCTGAATGAGCAGTTCTTC.

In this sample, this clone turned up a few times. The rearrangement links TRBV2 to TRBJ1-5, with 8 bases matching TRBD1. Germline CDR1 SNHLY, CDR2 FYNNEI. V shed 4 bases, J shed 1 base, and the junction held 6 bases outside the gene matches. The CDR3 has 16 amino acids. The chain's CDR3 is CASSVQGGRSNQPQHF. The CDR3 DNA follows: TGTGCCAGCAGTGTACAGGGGGGAAGGAGCAATCAGCCCCAGCATTTT. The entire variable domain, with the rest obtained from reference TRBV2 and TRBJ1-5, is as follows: EPEVTQTPSHQVTQMGQEVILRCVPISNHLYFYWYRQILGQKVEFLVSFYNNEISEKSEIFDDQFSVERPDGSNFTLKIRSTKLEDSAMYFCASSVQGGRSNQPQHFGDGTRLSIL.

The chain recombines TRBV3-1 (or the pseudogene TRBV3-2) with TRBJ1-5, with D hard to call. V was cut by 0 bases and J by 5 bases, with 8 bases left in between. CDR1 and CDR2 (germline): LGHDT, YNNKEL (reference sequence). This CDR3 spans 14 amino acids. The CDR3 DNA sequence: TGTGCCAGCAGCCAAGATCATCGGGATCAGCCCCAGCATTTT. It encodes CASSQDHRDQPQHF.

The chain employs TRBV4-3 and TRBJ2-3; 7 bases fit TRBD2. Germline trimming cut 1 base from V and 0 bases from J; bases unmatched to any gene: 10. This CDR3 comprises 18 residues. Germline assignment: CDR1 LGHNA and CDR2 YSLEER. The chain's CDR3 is CASSQGSPQRGSTDTQYF. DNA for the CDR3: TGCGCCAGCAGCCAAGGTTCCCCTCAGCGGGGCAGCACAGATACGCAGTATTTT.

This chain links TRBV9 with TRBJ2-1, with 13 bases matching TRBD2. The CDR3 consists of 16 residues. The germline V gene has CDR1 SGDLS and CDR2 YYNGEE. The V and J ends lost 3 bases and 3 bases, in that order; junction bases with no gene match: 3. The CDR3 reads CASSEGTSGIYNEQFF. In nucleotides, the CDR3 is TGTGCCAGCAGCGAGGGGACTAGCGGGATCTACAATGAGCAGTTCTTC.

This chain's CDR3 is CASSGREGLNEQFF. The CDR3 DNA is TGTGCCAGCAGTGGTCGGGAGGGCCTCAATGAGCAGTTCTTC. The chain combines TRBV2 with TRBJ2-1, with 8 bases matching TRBD2. The V segment lost 4 bases and the J segment 6 bases; nucleotides outside the gene matches: 5. Germline CDR1 and CDR2: SNHLY and FYNNEI. This CDR3 is 14 amino acids long.

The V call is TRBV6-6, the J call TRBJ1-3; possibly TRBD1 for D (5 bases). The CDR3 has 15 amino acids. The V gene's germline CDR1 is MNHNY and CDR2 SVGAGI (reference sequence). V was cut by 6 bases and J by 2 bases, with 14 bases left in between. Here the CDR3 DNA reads TGTGCCAGCAGGCGGGGCAGCCGAACTGGAAACACCATATATTTT. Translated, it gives CASRRGSRTGNTIYF.

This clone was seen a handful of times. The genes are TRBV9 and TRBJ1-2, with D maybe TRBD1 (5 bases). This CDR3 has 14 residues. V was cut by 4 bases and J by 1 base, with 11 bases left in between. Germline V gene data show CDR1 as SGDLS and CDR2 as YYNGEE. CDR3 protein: CASSPSTDNYGYTF. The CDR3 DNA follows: TGTGCCAGCAGCCCTTCGACAGATAACTATGGCTACACCTTC.

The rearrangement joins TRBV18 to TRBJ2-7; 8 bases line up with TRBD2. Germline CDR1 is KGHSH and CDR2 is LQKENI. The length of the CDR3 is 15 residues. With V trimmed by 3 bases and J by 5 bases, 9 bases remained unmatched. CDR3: CASSPPGAGVNEQYF. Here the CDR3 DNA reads TGTGCCAGCTCACCCCCGGGAGCGGGAGTAAACGAGCAGTACTTC. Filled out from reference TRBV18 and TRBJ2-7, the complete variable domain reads NAGVMQNPRHLVRRRGQEARLRCSPMKGHSHVYWYRQLPEEGLKFMVYLQKENIIDESGMPKERFSAEFPKEGPSILRIQQVVRGDSAAYFCASSPPGAGVNEQYFGPGTRLTVT.

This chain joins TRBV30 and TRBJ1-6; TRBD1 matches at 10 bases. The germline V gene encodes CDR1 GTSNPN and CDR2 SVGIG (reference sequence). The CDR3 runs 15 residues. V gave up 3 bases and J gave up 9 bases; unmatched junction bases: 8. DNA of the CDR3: TGTGCCTGGAGGGACCGGGACAGGGGAAGTTCACCCCTCCACTTT. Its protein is CAWRDRDRGSSPLHF. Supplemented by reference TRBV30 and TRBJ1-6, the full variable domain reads SQTIHQWPATLVQPVGSPLSLECTVEGTSNPNLYWYRQAAGRGLQLLFYSVGIGQISSEVPQNLSASRPQDRQFILSSKKLLLSDSGFYLCAWRDRDRGSSPLHFGNGTRLTVT.

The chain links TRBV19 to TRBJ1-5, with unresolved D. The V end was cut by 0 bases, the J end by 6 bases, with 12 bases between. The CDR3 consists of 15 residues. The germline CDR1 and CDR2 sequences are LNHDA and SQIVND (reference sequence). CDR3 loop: CASSIDREGSQPQHF. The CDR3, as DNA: TGTGCCAGTAGTATAGACCGGGAAGGATCTCAGCCCCAGCATTTT.

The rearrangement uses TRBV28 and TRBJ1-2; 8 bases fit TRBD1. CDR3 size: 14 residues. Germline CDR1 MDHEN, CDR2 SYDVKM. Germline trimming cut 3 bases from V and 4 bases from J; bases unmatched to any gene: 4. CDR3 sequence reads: CASSFAGGSYGYTF. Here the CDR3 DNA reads TGTGCCAGCAGTTTCGCAGGGGGCAGCTATGGCTACACCTTC.

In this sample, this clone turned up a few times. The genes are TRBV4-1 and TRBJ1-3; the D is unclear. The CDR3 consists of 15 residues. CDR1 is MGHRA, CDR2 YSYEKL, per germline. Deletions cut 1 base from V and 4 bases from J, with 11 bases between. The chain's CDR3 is CASSQVRTGGNTIYF. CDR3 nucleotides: TGCGCCAGCAGCCAAGTCAGGACGGGAGGAAACACCATATATTTT.

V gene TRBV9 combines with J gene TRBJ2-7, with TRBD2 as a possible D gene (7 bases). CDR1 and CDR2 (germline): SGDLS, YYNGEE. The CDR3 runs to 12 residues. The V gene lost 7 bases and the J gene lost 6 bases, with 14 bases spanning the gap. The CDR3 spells CASGGGGVEQYF. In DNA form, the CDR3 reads TGTGCCAGCGGAGGAGGGGGGGTCGAGCAGTACTTC. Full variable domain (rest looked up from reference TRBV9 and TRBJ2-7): DSGVTQTPKHLITATGQRVTLRCSPRSGDLSVYWYQQSLDQGLQFLIQYYNGEERAKGNILERFSAQQFPDLHSELNLSSLELGDSALYFCASGGGGVEQYFGPGTRLTVT.

CDR3 region: CAISWDRQETQYF. The CDR3 DNA reads as TGTGCCATCAGCTGGGACAGACAAGAGACCCAGTACTTC. The chain recombines TRBV10-3 with TRBJ2-5; 7 positions agree with TRBD1. CDR1 and CDR2 (germline): ENHRY, SYGVKD. The V gene end was trimmed by 6 bases and the J gene end by 2 bases; junction bases not matched to a gene: 3. The CDR3 has 13 amino acids.

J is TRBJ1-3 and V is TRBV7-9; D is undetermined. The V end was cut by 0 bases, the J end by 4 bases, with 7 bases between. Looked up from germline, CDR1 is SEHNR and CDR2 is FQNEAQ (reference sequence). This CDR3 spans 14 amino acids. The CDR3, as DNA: TGTGCCAGCAGCTTAGCGGTGCAGGGAAACACCATATATTTT. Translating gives CASSLAVQGNTIYF.